These 13 T cell receptor beta chains came from one sample sequenced in a study of blood T cell repertoires in COVID-19. Data came from immunoSEQ multiplex PCR; TCRdb stores just in-frame clones and leaves some out. The table shows more than 300,000 clones, with approximately 90% occurring only once. Sequencing input: PBMCs or T cells enriched from blood (not recorded which). The receptors here all came from a woman aged 18-29 years who had recovered from COVID-19.

This sequence joins TRBV16 and TRBJ1-1; possible D gene TRBD1, 5 bases. Germline V gene data show CDR1 as KGHSY and CDR2 as FQNENV. This CDR3 is built from 13 residues. V was pared by 4 bases and J by 2 bases, with 8 bases between. Here the CDR3 DNA reads TGTGCCAGCAGCCTTGACAGAAACACTGAAGCTTTCTTT. This encodes CASSLDRNTEAFF.

V and J are TRBV4-1 and TRBJ2-7; no clear D. The CDR3 runs to 15 residues. With 0 bases removed from V and 1 base from J, the gap between germline ends came to 10 bases. The germline V gene has CDR1 MGHRA and CDR2 YSYEKL. The CDR3 here is CASSQDLASSYEQYF. The CDR3 nucleotides read TGCGCCAGCAGCCAAGATCTTGCCAGTTCCTACGAGCAGTACTTC.

The V gene is TRBV25-1, the J gene TRBJ1-4; tentatively, D is TRBD1 (5 bases). This CDR3 is 17 amino acids long. Trimming removed 3 bases from V and 0 bases from J, with 14 bases in between. Germline V gene lookup returns CDR1 MGHDK and CDR2 SYGVNS. The CDR3 is CASSEKRDFATNEKLFF. DNA of the CDR3: TGTGCCAGCAGTGAGAAAAGGGACTTTGCAACTAATGAAAAACTGTTTTTT. Full variable domain (missing parts from reference TRBV25-1 and TRBJ1-4): EADIYQTPRYLVIGTGKKITLECSQTMGHDKMYWYQQDPGMELHLIHYSYGVNSTEKGDLSSESTVSRIRTEHFPLTLESARPSHTSQYLCASSEKRDFATNEKLFFGSGTQLSVL.

The genes are TRBV28 and TRBJ2-7, with TRBD1 matching 10 bases. The junction had 4 bases not matched to a gene; V was cut back by 2 bases and J by 6 bases. Looked up from germline, CDR1 is MDHEN and CDR2 is SYDVKM. CDR3 length: 14 amino acids. The CDR3 coding sequence is TGTGCCAGCAGTTTACTGGACAGGGGGTCCGAGCAGTACTTC. Translating it yields CASSLLDRGSEQYF.

The chain joins TRBV7-6 to TRBJ1-5; TRBD1 is a possible D gene (6 bases). With 5 bases removed from V and 5 bases from J, the gap between germline ends came to 13 bases. The CDR3 extends over 14 amino acids. Germline lookup yields CDR1 SGHVS and CDR2 FNYEAQ. CDR3 residues: CASSIGTRDQPQHF. The CDR3 DNA is TGTGCCAGCAGCATAGGGACAAGAGATCAGCCCCAGCATTTT.

The gene calls are TRBV6-5 and TRBJ1-1; TRBD1 is a possible D gene (5 bases). CDR3 length equals 14 residues. Germline V gene sequence: CDR1 MNHEY, CDR2 SVGAGI. The V end lost 6 bases, the J end lost 0 bases, and 11 bases lay between the germline ends. CDR3 sequence (DNA): TGTGCCAGCAGGGGGCGGGAGCTGAACACTGAAGCTTTCTTT. Its translation: CASRGRELNTEAFF.

This chain connects TRBV21-1 to TRBJ1-2; TRBD1 is taken as the D call from the table, unchecked against the DNA. TRBV21-1 is a pseudogene. This CDR3 has 12 residues. The CDR3 coding sequence is TGTGCCAGCAGCAGGACAGGCTATGGCTACACCTTC. It is translated as CASSRTGYGYTF.

This sequence joins TRBV10-3 and TRBJ2-3; D is perhaps TRBD1 (5 bases). CDR3 length: 14 amino acids. CDR1 is ENHRY and CDR2 is SYGVKD in the germline V gene. With 7 bases removed from V and 2 bases from J, the gap between germline ends came to 13 bases. DNA of the CDR3: TGTGCCATCACCCGAGACAGCTACACAGATACGCAGTATTTT. Protein sequence: CAITRDSYTDTQYF.

The chain employs TRBV30 and TRBJ1-4; the D gene is possibly TRBD1 (5 bases). CDR3 length: 14 amino acids. Trimming left V 3 bases short and J 4 bases short, with 12 bases between. Germline V lookup: CDR1 GTSNPN, CDR2 SVGIG (reference sequence). DNA of the CDR3: TGTGCCTGGAGGGGGACGGACTATAATGAAAAACTGTTTTTT. As protein: CAWRGTDYNEKLFF.

V is TRBV6-2 or TRBV6-3 and J is TRBJ1-1; 8 bases map to TRBD1. The CDR3 is 15 residues long. V lost 4 bases and J lost 7; bases outside the gene matches: 11. Germline V gene data show CDR1 as MNHEY and CDR2 as SVGEGT. In DNA form, the CDR3 reads TGTGCCAGCAGTTCTCTAAGACAGGGGTTCGATGAAGCTTTCTTT. It specifies CASSSLRQGFDEAFF.

The gene calls are TRBV7-9 and TRBJ1-1, with a tentative D call TRBD1 (6 bases). From germline, CDR1 is SEHNR and CDR2 FQNEAQ (reference sequence). CDR3 length: 16 amino acids. The V end was cut by 5 bases, the J end by 1 base, with 17 bases between. The CDR3 bases are TGTGCCAGCAGCCCCCCCTCGGGCAGGGGGAACACTGAAGCTTTCTTT. It translates to CASSPPSGRGNTEAFF.

The V and J genes are TRBV13 and TRBJ2-3; TRBD2 matches at 15 bases. Germline CDR1 and CDR2: PRHDT and FYEKMQ (reference sequence). The CDR3 runs to 18 residues. Unmatched junction bases numbered 7, after V lost 5 bases and J lost 1 base. CDR3 protein: CASSGPGLAGGRTDTQYF. As DNA, the CDR3 is TGTGCCAGCAGCGGACCGGGACTAGCGGGGGGACGCACAGATACGCAGTATTTT. Together with reference TRBV13 and TRBJ2-3, the CDR3 gives the full variable domain: AAGVIQSPRHLIKEKRETATLKCYPIPRHDTVYWYQQGPGQDPQFLISFYEKMQSDKGSIPDRFSAQQFSDYHSELNMSSLELGDSALYFCASSGPGLAGGRTDTQYFGPGTRLTVL.

The J gene is TRBJ1-2, the V gene TRBV6-5, with D possibly TRBD1 on 6 matching bases. The CDR3 length is 13 residues. Trimming took 6 bases from V and 4 from J, leaving 12 bases between them. Germline lookup yields CDR1 MNHEY and CDR2 SVGAGI. CDR3: CASSKDSFYGYTF. The CDR3 DNA follows: TGTGCCAGCAGCAAGGACAGTTTCTATGGCTACACCTTC.